Presented here are 3 T cell receptor beta chains from one specimen sequenced in a study of T-cell memory formation after mild COVID-19. TCRdb reprocessed the 5' RACE reads with MiXCR, giving one entry per CDR3 protein. The table has 150,000 to 200,000 distinct CDR3 sequences, roughly 12% seen once; the top ten hold approximately 3.8%. The sequencing input was PBMCs or a T cell subset sorted from them (not recorded which). The receptor source for this set is a man between 18 and 29 years old who had mild COVID-19 (a few samples of this study predate the infection). Cell type and time point are not known.

The rearrangement links TRBV6-5 to TRBJ2-3; maybe TRBD1 (5 bases). Per the germline V gene, CDR1 is MNHEY and CDR2 is SVGAGI. This CDR3 is 15 amino acids long. Trimming stripped 0 bases from V and 2 bases from J, with 9 bases between. The CDR3 DNA reads TGTGCCAGCAGTTACTCGCAGGGTTACACAGATACGCAGTATTTT. Translation gives CASSYSQGYTDTQYF.

The gene calls are TRBV4-1 and TRBJ2-4, with 7 bases lining up with TRBD1. CDR1 is MGHRA and CDR2 is YSYEKL in the germline V gene. Trimming cost V 2 bases and J 3 bases; bases outside gene matches: 7. The CDR3 extends over 16 amino acids. As DNA, the CDR3 is TGCGCCAGCAGCCAACTACAGGGGATTGTCAAAAACATTCAGTACTTC. This codes for CASSQLQGIVKNIQYF.

The CDR3 loop is CASSLNLGRSYNSPLHF. CDR3 DNA: TGTGCCAGCAGCTTAAACCTCGGCCGCTCCTATAATTCACCCCTCCACTTT. The chain combines TRBV7-9 with TRBJ1-6; D is uncertain. The CDR3 runs to 17 residues. CDR1 and CDR2 (germline): SEHNR, FQNEAQ (reference sequence). Trimming took off 2 bases at V and 0 bases at J, with 11 bases between the two ends.